This T cell receptor beta chain was obtained from a study of identical twins. General study points: Twin sharing of out-of-frame TCR alpha was underestimated by models in monozygotic pairs.

This clonotype has a count of ten or more. What it binds is not known. One entry per CDR3 protein, called by TCRdb with MiXCR from the 5' RACE reads. The table has under 450,000 distinct CDR3 sequences, roughly 20% seen once. This CDR3 comprises 12 residues. Per the germline V gene, CDR1 is SEHNR and CDR2 is FQNEAQ (reference sequence). V was pared by 6 bases and J by 14 bases, with 17 bases between. The TCR was taken from a man aged 45-60 years in good health. V usage is TRBV7-9 and J usage is TRBJ2-1; the D call may be TRBD1 or TRBD2 (5 bases each). Sample: naive T cells sorted from blood. The CDR3 DNA reads TGTGCCAGCAGTCCCATACAGGACTCGAAGTTCTTC. The encoded protein is CASSPIQDSKFF.